A single sample is the source of the 13 T cell receptor beta chains below, sequenced in a study of blood T cell repertoires in COVID-19. Only in-frame clones appear in the TCRdb table, and some are missing; sequencing was by immunoSEQ multiplex PCR. The sample records around 100,000 clones, 70% to 90% being singletons. What was sequenced was peripheral blood. The receptors here all came from a woman aged 70-85 years who had recovered from COVID-19.

Here the CDR3 reads CASSGTGNEKLFF. CDR3 DNA: TGTGCCAGCAGTGGGACAGGGAATGAAAAACTGTTTTTT. This rearrangement joins TRBV2 to TRBJ1-4; 8 bases fit TRBD1. The CDR3 totals 13 residues. With V trimmed by 4 bases and J by 5 bases, 0 bases remained unmatched. CDR1 is SNHLY, CDR2 FYNNEI, per germline.

This clone was seen a handful of times. The chain couples TRBV30 to TRBJ2-7; 7 bases map to TRBD2. The CDR3 length is 16 residues. From germline, CDR1 is GTSNPN and CDR2 SVGIG (reference sequence). J was trimmed by 5 bases and V by 1 base; bases with no gene match: 14. The CDR3, as DNA: TGTGCCTGGAGTGGGACTAGGGGCCCTCCATGGGACGAGCAGTACTTC. Translation: CAWSGTRGPPWDEQYF.

In its sample, this clone was seen once. The rearrangement joins TRBV9 to TRBJ1-2, with D tentatively TRBD1 (6 bases). The CDR3 runs 12 residues. Trimming took 4 bases from V and 8 from J, leaving 12 bases between them. Germline V CDR1 and CDR2: SGDLS, YYNGEE. The CDR3 DNA reads as TGTGCCAGCAGCCCACAGGGAGGGGGCTACACCTTC. Encoded protein: CASSPQGGGYTF.

This chain uses TRBV9 with TRBJ2-4; 11 bases map to TRBD1. V shed 7 bases, J shed 6 bases, and the junction held 12 bases outside the gene matches. The CDR3 covers 16 residues. Germline CDR1 is SGDLS and CDR2 is YYNGEE. CDR3 DNA: TGTGCCAGCCCCGAGGGGGGGGACAGGGGGTTAAACATTCAGTACTTC. As protein: CASPEGGDRGLNIQYF.

The chain links TRBV7-3 to TRBJ1-1, with D possibly TRBD1 on 5 matching bases. Germline V CDR1 and CDR2: SGHTA, FQGTGA. This CDR3 has 13 amino acids. The V end lost 4 bases, the J end lost 8 bases, and 14 bases lay between the germline ends. The DNA of the CDR3 is TGTGCCAGCAGCTCAGGGAGGGCCGGGGAAGCTTTCTTT. Its protein is CASSSGRAGEAFF.

The chain joins TRBV5-5 to TRBJ2-1, with 12 bases identical to TRBD2. Germline loops: CDR1 SGHKS, CDR2 YYEKEE (reference sequence). V lost 0 bases and J lost 4; bases outside the gene matches: 5. CDR3 size: 17 residues. CDR3 amino acids: CASSLGTSGAGYNEQFF. CDR3 bases: TGTGCCAGCAGCTTGGGGACTAGCGGGGCTGGGTACAATGAGCAGTTCTTC.

This chain joins TRBV28 and TRBJ1-1; 7 positions match TRBD1. CDR3 length: 14 amino acids. Trimming took 6 bases from V and 4 from J; bases not matched to a gene: 8. CDR1 is MDHEN and CDR2 is SYDVKM in the germline V gene. CDR3 sequence (DNA): TGTGCCAGCAGGACTCCAGGGGGTGGCACTGAAGCTTTCTTT. This gives the protein CASRTPGGGTEAFF.

This clone was seen a handful of times. This rearrangement joins TRBV20-1 to TRBJ2-5, with D tentatively TRBD1 (5 bases). CDR3 length: 11 amino acids. CDR1 is DFQATT and CDR2 is SNEGSKA in the germline V gene (reference sequence). With 6 bases removed from V and 2 bases from J, the gap between germline ends came to 7 bases. The DNA of the CDR3 is TGCAGTGCAAGACAGCAAGAGACCCAGTACTTC. Translated, it gives CSARQQETQYF.

The J gene is TRBJ2-1, the V gene TRBV3-1 (or the pseudogene TRBV3-2), with 12 positions matching TRBD2. The CDR3 has 17 residues. The J segment lost 6 bases and the V segment lost 2 bases, leaving 8 bases of the junction unmatched. Germline V gene lookup returns CDR1 LGHDT and CDR2 YNNKEL (reference sequence). Here the CDR3 reads CASSQQKTSGRINEQFF. The CDR3 nucleotides read TGTGCCAGCAGCCAACAAAAGACTAGCGGGAGAATCAATGAGCAGTTCTTC.

The genes are TRBV28 and TRBJ1-5, with D possibly TRBD1 on 6 matching bases. The germline V gene has CDR1 MDHEN and CDR2 SYDVKM. V was clipped by 2 bases and J by 5 bases, with 25 bases between them. CDR3 length equals 19 residues. CDR3 loop: CASSLPWATGIGDDQPQHF. Here the CDR3 DNA reads TGTGCCAGCAGTTTACCCTGGGCTACAGGGATTGGTGACGATCAGCCCCAGCATTTT.

This chain links TRBV6-5 with TRBJ2-1; 13 bases align to TRBD2. V gave up 6 bases and J gave up 8 bases; unmatched junction bases: 7. CDR3 size: 15 residues. Germline CDR1 and CDR2: MNHEY and SVGAGI. The DNA of the CDR3 is TGTGCCAGCAGAACTAGCGGGAGGGCTACTTATGAGCAGTTCTTC. This translates into CASRTSGRATYEQFF.

In its sample, this clone was seen a few times. The CDR3 loop reads CAWGRGLSGNTDTQYF. CDR3 in DNA: TGTGCCTGGGGGAGGGGCCTTAGCGGAAACACAGATACGCAGTATTTT. The rearrangement links TRBV30 to TRBJ2-3; 7 nucleotides match TRBD2. The V and J ends lost 5 bases and 2 bases, in that order; junction bases with no gene match: 13. Germline-derived CDR1 and CDR2 are GTSNPN and SVGIG (reference sequence). CDR3 length: 16 residues.

Here the CDR3 DNA reads TGCGCCAGCAGCTTGGGCAGCGTCAACAGGGTGAGGGAAAAACTGTTTTTT. Amino acid sequence: CASSLGSVNRVREKLFF. The V gene is TRBV5-1, the J gene TRBJ1-4; possible D gene TRBD1, 6 bases. V was clipped by 0 bases and J by 8 bases, with 20 bases between them. Per germline, CDR1 SGHRS and CDR2 YFSETQ. The CDR3 length is 17 residues. Variable domain in full (rest from reference TRBV5-1 and TRBJ1-4): KAGVTQTPRYLIKTRGQQVTLSCSPISGHRSVSWYQQTPGQGLQFLFEYFSETQRNKGNFPGRFSGRQFSNSRSEMNVSTLELGDSALYLCASSLGSVNRVREKLFFGSGTQLSVL.